This T cell receptor (beta chain) came from a study of blood T cell repertoires in COVID-19. Study-wide background: COVID-19 samples from acute and convalescent phases originated in the United States, Italy and Spain.

Here immunoSEQ multiplex PCR was the method, and the copy in TCRdb shows in-frame clones only, minus some. The sample shows approximately 31,000 clones, more than 85% of them seen only once. Sequencing was carried out using peripheral blood. This clonotype originated in a man aged 55 to 70 with acute or convalescent COVID-19.

CDR3 protein: CASGLVTGLAGGRSSTGELFF. Here the CDR3 DNA reads TGTGCTAGTGGTTTGGTCACGGGACTAGCGGGAGGCCGTTCTAGCACCGGGGAGCTGTTTTTT. The rearrangement links TRBV12-5 to TRBJ2-2, with 15 bases aligning to TRBD2. The CDR3 contains 21 residues. The V gene's germline CDR1 is LGHNT and CDR2 FRNRAP. V lost 0 bases and J lost 4; bases outside the gene matches: 12.